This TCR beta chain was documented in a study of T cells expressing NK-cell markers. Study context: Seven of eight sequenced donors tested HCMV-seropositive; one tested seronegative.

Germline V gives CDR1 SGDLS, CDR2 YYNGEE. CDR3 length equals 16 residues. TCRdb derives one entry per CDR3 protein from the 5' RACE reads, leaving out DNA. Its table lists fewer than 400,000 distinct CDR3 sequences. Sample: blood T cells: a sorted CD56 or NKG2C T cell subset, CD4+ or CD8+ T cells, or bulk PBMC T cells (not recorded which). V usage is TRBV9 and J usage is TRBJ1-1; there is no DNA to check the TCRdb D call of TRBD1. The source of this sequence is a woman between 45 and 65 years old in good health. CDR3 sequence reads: CASSRMRTSMNTEAFF.